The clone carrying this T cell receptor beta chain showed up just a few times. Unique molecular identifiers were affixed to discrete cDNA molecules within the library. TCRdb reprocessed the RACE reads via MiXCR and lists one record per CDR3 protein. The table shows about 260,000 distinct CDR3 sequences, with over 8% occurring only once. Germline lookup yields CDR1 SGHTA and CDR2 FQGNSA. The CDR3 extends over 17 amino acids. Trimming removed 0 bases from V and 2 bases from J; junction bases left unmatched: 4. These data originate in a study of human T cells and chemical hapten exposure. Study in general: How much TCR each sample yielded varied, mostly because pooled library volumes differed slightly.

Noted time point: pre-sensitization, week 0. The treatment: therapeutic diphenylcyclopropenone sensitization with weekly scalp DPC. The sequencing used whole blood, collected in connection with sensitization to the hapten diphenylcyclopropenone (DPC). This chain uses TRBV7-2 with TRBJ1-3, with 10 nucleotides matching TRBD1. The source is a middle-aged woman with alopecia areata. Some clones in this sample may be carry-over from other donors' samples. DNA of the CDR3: TGTGCCAGCAGCTTAGCCTCCGGACAGGGGGCTGGAAACACCATATATTTT. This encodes CASSLASGQGAGNTIYF.